The entry that follows covers one TCR beta chain sequence. This record belongs to a study of patients and donors after allogeneic stem cell transplantation. The CDR3 loop spans 15 amino acids. The V gene's germline CDR1 is MNHEY and CDR2 SVGEGT. The ends were cut back, 7 bases at V and 0 bases at J, with 13 bases in the middle. TCRdb independently ran MiXCR on the RT-PCR reads; one entry per CDR3 protein. The sample lists roughly 880,000 distinct CDR3 sequences, approximately 19% occurring once. V gene TRBV6-2 or TRBV6-3 combines with J gene TRBJ2-1; D is undetermined. Sequenced material: blood, either unsorted or a sorted T cell fraction (not recorded which). This clonotype was obtained from a human donor who was either an allogeneic HSCT recipient or a stem cell or donor lymphocyte infusion donor (not recorded which). It is not recorded whose cells these are; they may come from a transplant donor. The DNA of the CDR3 is TGTGCCAGCAACAGTGACGCCAGCTCCTACAATGAGCAGTTCTTC. Its translation: CASNSDASSYNEQFF.